Below, one T cell receptor (beta chain) is given with its context. Its antigen has not been determined. No base qualities exist here, and no much larger clone lies one base off it. According to the study, the label for this sample's time point signals: blood sample drawn before combined kidney and bone marrow transplant. Thawed PBMCs were FACS-sorted into unstimulated Tregs (CD4+CD25+CD127-), CD4+ non-Tregs (CD4+CD25-), CD4 cells and CD8 cells. Patients were 4 combined kidney and bone marrow transplant recipients from the ITN036ST trial, and only these trial subjects had samples available. Healthy control blood was processed to PBMCs with a Ficoll density gradient and then cryopreserved, whereas patient PBMCs were collected both before and after transplant. The data are from a study of Tregs in tolerant kidney transplant recipients (dated by TCRdb to about 2019). The study in broad terms: Related donors were used in the transplants with nonmyeloablative bone marrow transplantation, and mixed chimerism was transient in the human trials. The study used TCRbeta sequencing to identify donor-specific regulatory T cells before combined kidney and bone marrow transplantation, then tracked those cells after transplant. Findings and caveats that apply to the study as a whole: Biological reproducibility was not directly assessed, although technical replication error appeared to be minimal. For some patients the PCR primers changed over time, which made it impossible to compare the samples from those patients at the nucleotide level. The most biologically relevant and donor-specific TCRbeta repertoire appeared to be identified by expanding Tregs with activated donor B cells. In tolerant patients, donor-specific Tregs expanded more than Tregs overall, which suggests antigen-driven rather than nonspecific expansion. Because the study included only a small number of patients, the results must be confirmed in larger populations and under other immunosuppression protocols.

Genomic DNA was extracted from sorted cells with the QIAGEN DNeasy Blood and Tissue Kit for TCRbeta CDR3 sequencing. High-throughput TCRbeta CDR3 sequencing, which included PCR amplification with bias correction and internal controls, was done commercially through immunoSEQ. In the source study's methods: Unique productive TCRbeta sequences were defined by CDR3 nucleotide sequence when primers matched and otherwise by CDR3 amino acid sequence together with Vbeta and Jbeta genes. As a correction for sorting error, sequences shared between sorted populations at a frequency ratio of 2:1 or less were discarded, and the remaining shared sequences were assigned to the higher population. A sequence counted as donor-reactive if, in CFSE-low cells, the sequence had a frequency of at least 0.01% and was expanded at least 5-fold compared with unstimulated cells. Jensen-Shannon divergence, calculated on the top 100 TCRbeta sequences ranked by frequency, was used to quantify repertoire divergence. When a sample had multiple sequencing runs, each run was corrected for sorting error separately and the runs were then pooled. TCRdb stores this immuneACCESS table with in-frame sequences only. Part of the clones is absent; in the studies checked, under half of the shortfall reflects unresolved V genes, and no reason is known for the rest. V, J and clone size reflect that table, while D and trimming were determined from the DNA. The sample table records approximately 99,000 clones; around 89% of these occur just once. The ten largest clones take up approximately 0.3% of the sample.

V is cut by 0 bases and J by 0 bases, and the space between the germline ends is 9 bases. The CDR3 contains 15 residues, cysteine and phenylalanine counted. Only CDR3 DNA remains: 45 bases, in frame from the first base. The germline V gene (reference sequence) specifies SSHAT as CDR1 and FNYEAQ as CDR2. The chain uses TRBV7-7 and TRBJ2-7, and the D gene may be TRBD2, 5 bases matching. This TCR came from a human donor who received a combined kidney and bone marrow transplant. The sample was CD4+ T cells from blood, taken before the transplant. The CDR3 here reads CASSLAGAGSYEQYF. The nucleotide sequence is TGTGCCAGCAGCTTAGCGGGAGCAGGCTCCTACGAGCAGTACTTC.